These T cell receptor beta chains were read from a single sample in a study of blood T cells in healthy people across ages. MiXCR, applied by TCRdb to the 5' RACE reads, yields one record per CDR3 protein. The sample includes around 2 million distinct CDR3 sequences, about two fifths of them seen just once. Sequenced: blood. These receptors came from a human donor in good health. Each CDR3 is given with its conserved first and last residue. Each record gives: V gene, J gene, clone size, D gene, CDR3 DNA, CDR3 protein. A D gene is named only where the DNA matches it firmly. A row's size may be missing; if present it is once, few, many or a size class.

V gene: TRBV5-5
J gene: TRBJ2-7
clone size: once
D gene: TRBD2
CDR3 DNA: TGTGCCAGCAGCTTGGGCAGACTAGCGGGGATTACCTACAATGAGCAGTACTTC
CDR3 protein: CASSLGRLAGITYNEQYF

V gene: TRBV4-1
J gene: TRBJ2-6
clone size: NA
D gene: TRBD1
CDR3 DNA: TGCGCCAGCAGCCGAAAGGACAGGAGCTCTGGGGCCAACGTCCTGACTTTC
CDR3 protein: CASSRKDRSSGANVLTF

V gene: TRBV20-1
J gene: TRBJ2-5
clone size: NA
D gene: TRBD2
CDR3 DNA: TGCAGTGCTAGAGGCACTACTAGCGGGGGCACCTCGTGGGAGACCCAGTACTTC
CDR3 protein: CSARGTTSGGTSWETQYF

V gene: TRBV11-3
J gene: TRBJ1-2
clone size: NA
D gene: NA
CDR3 DNA: TGTGCCGGCAGCTTAGATGGCCCGAGTTACTATGGCTACACCTTC
CDR3 protein: CAGSLDGPSYYGYTF

V gene: TRBV20-1
J gene: TRBJ1-5
clone size: many
D gene: NA
CDR3 DNA: TGCAGTGCTGTTAAACCCGGGTATAGCAATCAGCCCCAGCATTTT
CDR3 protein: CSAVKPGYSNQPQHF

V gene: TRBV9
J gene: TRBJ2-3
clone size: NA
D gene: NA
CDR3 DNA: TGTGCCAGCAGCCCAGCGTTCTACACACAAGATACGCAGTATTTT
CDR3 protein: CASSPAFYTQDTQYF

V gene: TRBV11-2
J gene: TRBJ1-6
clone size: few
D gene: NA
CDR3 DNA: TGTGCCAGCAGCTCCTATCAGGGGTATAATTCACCCCTCCACTTT
CDR3 protein: CASSSYQGYNSPLHF

V gene: TRBV5-6
J gene: TRBJ2-1
clone size: NA
D gene: NA
CDR3 DNA: TGTGCCAGCAGCCCGGCGGGGTGGAATGGGGAGCAGTTCTTC
CDR3 protein: CASSPAGWNGEQFF

V gene: TRBV10-3
J gene: TRBJ2-1
clone size: NA
D gene: TRBD2
CDR3 DNA: TGTGCCATCAGTGAGTCGGCGGGAGGCGCCTACAATGAGCAGTTCTTC
CDR3 protein: CAISESAGGAYNEQFF

V gene: TRBV4-2
J gene: TRBJ2-3
clone size: few
D gene: TRBD2
CDR3 DNA: TGTGCCAGCAGCCATCACCGCGGGGGAGAGTCAGATACGCAGTATTTT
CDR3 protein: CASSHHRGGESDTQYF

V gene: TRBV19
J gene: TRBJ1-1
clone size: NA
D gene: NA
CDR3 DNA: TGTGCCAGTAGTATGGCGTTGGAGAACACTGAAGCTTTCTTT
CDR3 protein: CASSMALENTEAFF

V gene: TRBV9
J gene: TRBJ2-2
clone size: NA
D gene: NA
CDR3 DNA: TGTGCCAGCAGCGGGGTAGGGGACACCGGGGAGCTGTTTTTT
CDR3 protein: CASSGVGDTGELFF

V gene: TRBV7-2
J gene: TRBJ2-1
clone size: NA
D gene: NA
CDR3 DNA: TGTGCCAGCAGCTTGGCGGGACTCGAGCAACCCTCGCGCAATGAGCAGTTCTTC
CDR3 protein: CASSLAGLEQPSRNEQFF

V gene: TRBV9
J gene: TRBJ2-2
clone size: NA
D gene: TRBD2
CDR3 DNA: TGTGCCAGCAGCCACGGACTAGCGGGGAACACCGGGGAGCTGTTTTTT
CDR3 protein: CASSHGLAGNTGELFF

V gene: TRBV12-3/TRBV12-4
J gene: TRBJ1-2
clone size: NA
D gene: TRBD1
CDR3 DNA: TGTGCCAGCAGTATAATAACAGGGGGCGGCTACACCTTC
CDR3 protein: CASSIITGGGYTF

V gene: TRBV5-1
J gene: TRBJ2-1
clone size: NA
D gene: NA
CDR3 DNA: TGCGCCAGCAGCCTAACGGACAGCTCCTACAATGAGCAGTTCTTC
CDR3 protein: CASSLTDSSYNEQFF

V gene: TRBV7-2
J gene: TRBJ1-1
clone size: few
D gene: NA
CDR3 DNA: TGTGCCAGCACCCCGGGGGGGCAGTACACTGAAGCTTTCTTT
CDR3 protein: CASTPGGQYTEAFF

V gene: TRBV4-1
J gene: TRBJ2-1
clone size: NA
D gene: TRBD2
CDR3 DNA: TGCGCCAGCAGCCAACTTGGGACTAGCGGGGTCCACAATGAGCAGTTCTTC
CDR3 protein: CASSQLGTSGVHNEQFF

V gene: TRBV6-5
J gene: TRBJ1-2
clone size: few
D gene: TRBD1
CDR3 DNA: TGTGCCAGCAGGCCAGACAGGGTTGGTGGCTACACCTTC
CDR3 protein: CASRPDRVGGYTF

V gene: TRBV20-1
J gene: TRBJ2-6
clone size: once
D gene: NA
CDR3 DNA: TGCAGTGCTAGCAACCAAATTTACTCTGGGGCCAACGTCCGGACTTTC
CDR3 protein: CSASNQIYSGANVRTF

V gene: TRBV7-2
J gene: TRBJ2-3
clone size: few
D gene: TRBD2
CDR3 DNA: TGTGCCAGCAGCCTAATAGGGACTAGCGGGGGAGTAGATACGCAGTATTTT
CDR3 protein: CASSLIGTSGGVDTQYF

V gene: TRBV7-9
J gene: TRBJ2-1
clone size: NA
D gene: TRBD2
CDR3 DNA: TGTGCCAGCAGTTTTATTAGCGGGGTTGAGCAGTTCTTC
CDR3 protein: CASSFISGVEQFF

V gene: TRBV20-1
J gene: TRBJ2-5
clone size: few
D gene: TRBD1
CDR3 DNA: TGCAGTGCTAGATGGGACAGTGGGGAGCAGTACTTC
CDR3 protein: CSARWDSGEQYF

V gene: TRBV20-1
J gene: TRBJ2-3
clone size: NA
D gene: TRBD1
CDR3 DNA: TGCAGCTACTTAGGGACAGGGGAATGGGATACGCAGTATTTT
CDR3 protein: CSYLGTGEWDTQYF

V gene: TRBV20-1
J gene: TRBJ2-1
clone size: NA
D gene: NA
CDR3 DNA: TGCAGTGCCCCTAAAAACCCGGACTACAATGAGCAGTTCTTC
CDR3 protein: CSAPKNPDYNEQFF

V gene: TRBV6-2/TRBV6-3
J gene: TRBJ2-3
clone size: NA
D gene: TRBD1
CDR3 DNA: TGTGCCAGCAGGAAAGGACAGGGGATCTTTCTGGATACGCAGTATTTT
CDR3 protein: CASRKGQGIFLDTQYF

V gene: TRBV6-2/TRBV6-3
J gene: TRBJ2-7
clone size: few
D gene: NA
CDR3 DNA: TGTGCCAGCAGTTCCCCCGTGACAGCCTACGAGCAGTACTTC
CDR3 protein: CASSSPVTAYEQYF

V gene: TRBV7-9
J gene: TRBJ1-5
clone size: NA
D gene: NA
CDR3 DNA: TGTGCCAGCAGCTTTGGGGCGCCGAATCAGCCCCAGCATTTT
CDR3 protein: CASSFGAPNQPQHF

V gene: TRBV7-2
J gene: TRBJ2-3
clone size: NA
D gene: NA
CDR3 DNA: TGTGCCAGCAGCTCCACTCGACATCCTCTAGTCTCCCTCACAGATACGCAGTATTTT
CDR3 protein: CASSSTRHPLVSLTDTQYF

V gene: TRBV12-3/TRBV12-4
J gene: TRBJ2-5
clone size: NA
D gene: NA
CDR3 DNA: TGTGCCGGCAGTTTTGTACAGAACCAAGAGACCCAGTACTTC
CDR3 protein: CAGSFVQNQETQYF

V gene: TRBV7-9
J gene: TRBJ2-6
clone size: once
D gene: NA
CDR3 DNA: TGTGCCAGCAGCTTCGGCTCAGGGTGGTCTCTGGTCGGGGCCAACGTCCTGACTTTC
CDR3 protein: CASSFGSGWSLVGANVLTF

V gene: TRBV7-6
J gene: TRBJ2-1
clone size: many
D gene: NA
CDR3 DNA: TGTGCCAGCAGCTACGGAGACTCCTACAATGAGCAGTTCTTC
CDR3 protein: CASSYGDSYNEQFF

V gene: TRBV7-2
J gene: TRBJ1-2
clone size: NA
D gene: NA
CDR3 DNA: TGTGCCAGCAGCTTAGCGGGTGGTAGGAGAGGCTACACCTTC
CDR3 protein: CASSLAGGRRGYTF

V gene: TRBV7-2
J gene: TRBJ2-1
clone size: once
D gene: NA
CDR3 DNA: TGTGCCAGCAGCTTAGGGCAGACTTACGATGAGCAGTTCTTC
CDR3 protein: CASSLGQTYDEQFF

V gene: TRBV25-1
J gene: TRBJ1-2
clone size: NA
D gene: TRBD1
CDR3 DNA: TGTGCCAGCAGTGAATACGGGGACAGGGGTGGCTACACCTTC
CDR3 protein: CASSEYGDRGGYTF